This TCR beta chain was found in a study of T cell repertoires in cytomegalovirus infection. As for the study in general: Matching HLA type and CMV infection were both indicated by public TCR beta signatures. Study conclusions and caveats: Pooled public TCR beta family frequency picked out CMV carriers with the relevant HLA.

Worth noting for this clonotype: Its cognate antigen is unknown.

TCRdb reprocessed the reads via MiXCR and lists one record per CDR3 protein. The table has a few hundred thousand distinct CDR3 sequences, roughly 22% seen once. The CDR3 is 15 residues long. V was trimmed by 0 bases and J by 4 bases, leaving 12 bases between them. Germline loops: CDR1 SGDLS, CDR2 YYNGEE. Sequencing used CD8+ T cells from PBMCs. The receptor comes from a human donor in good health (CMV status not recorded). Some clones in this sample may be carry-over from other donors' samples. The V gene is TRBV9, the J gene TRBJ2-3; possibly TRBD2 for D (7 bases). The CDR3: CASSVDRGAADTQYF. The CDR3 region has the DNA TGTGCCAGCAGCGTAGATCGGGGGGCGGCAGATACGCAGTATTTT.